This is a list of T cell receptor beta chains from one sample in a study of cytomegalovirus exposure and HLA in healthy donors. Profiled with immunoSEQ multiplex PCR; TCRdb holds only in-frame clones, not every one. The repertoire consists of 85,000 to 100,000 clones, with about four fifths occurring once and the leading ten covering around 3.5%. The sequenced material came from PBMCs. These receptors all stem from a male donor in good health and CMV-seropositive. The CDR3 runs from the conserved cysteine through the conserved F or W. Fields, in order: V gene, clone size, J gene, D gene, CDR3 protein, CDR3 DNA. D genes are given only for firm matches. Rows give clone size only sometimes, using once, few, many, or a class for an expanded clone.

v_call: TRBV6-1
clone_size: -
j_call: TRBJ2-7
d_call: TRBD1
cdr3_aa: CASRKGGQGSYEQYF
cdr3_nt: TGTGCCAGCAGGAAGGGGGGACAGGGTTCCTACGAGCAGTACTTC

v_call: TRBV4-1
clone_size: -
j_call: TRBJ2-6
d_call: -
cdr3_aa: CASSQSGNPGANVLTF
cdr3_nt: TGCGCCAGCAGCCAATCCGGGAATCCTGGGGCCAACGTCCTGACTTTC

v_call: TRBV5-4
clone_size: -
j_call: TRBJ1-2
d_call: TRBD1
cdr3_aa: CASSFPGQGSYGYTF
cdr3_nt: TGTGCCAGCAGCTTTCCGGGACAGGGTAGCTATGGCTACACCTTC

v_call: TRBV6-5
clone_size: once
j_call: TRBJ1-1
d_call: -
cdr3_aa: CASSYTGGKAFF
cdr3_nt: TGTGCCAGCAGTTACACCGGAGGGAAAGCTTTCTTT

v_call: TRBV19
clone_size: -
j_call: TRBJ2-3
d_call: -
cdr3_aa: CASSTRTVSTDTQYF
cdr3_nt: TGTGCCAGTAGTACCCGGACAGTTAGCACAGATACGCAGTATTTT

v_call: TRBV19
clone_size: -
j_call: TRBJ1-2
d_call: TRBD1
cdr3_aa: CASSPRDRTPLNYGYTF
cdr3_nt: TGTGCCAGTTCCCCCCGGGACAGGACCCCACTTAACTATGGCTACACCTTC

v_call: TRBV30
clone_size: -
j_call: TRBJ1-1
d_call: TRBD1
cdr3_aa: CAWGRTGGTEAFF
cdr3_nt: TGTGCCTGGGGGAGAACAGGGGGCACTGAAGCTTTCTTT

v_call: TRBV27
clone_size: few
j_call: TRBJ2-7
d_call: TRBD1
cdr3_aa: CASSPRSGQGVYEQYF
cdr3_nt: TGTGCCAGCAGCCCCAGATCGGGACAGGGTGTCTACGAGCAGTACTTC

v_call: TRBV27
clone_size: -
j_call: TRBJ1-2
d_call: -
cdr3_aa: CASSFEGAYGYTF
cdr3_nt: TGTGCCAGCAGTTTTGAGGGTGCCTATGGCTACACCTTC

v_call: TRBV27
clone_size: -
j_call: TRBJ1-1
d_call: TRBD1
cdr3_aa: CASSLFPPQGGTEAFF
cdr3_nt: TGTGCCAGCAGTTTATTTCCCCCACAGGGGGGCACTGAAGCTTTCTTT

v_call: TRBV7-9
clone_size: -
j_call: TRBJ2-5
d_call: TRBD1
cdr3_aa: CSSSLGGQGGETQYF
cdr3_nt: TGTTCCAGCAGCCTAGGGGGACAGGGTGGAGAGACCCAGTACTTC